This T cell receptor (beta chain) was profiled in a study of cytomegalovirus exposure and HLA in healthy donors. The PCR was carried out with 60 Vbeta primers and 13 Jbeta primers. Measured with immunoSEQ multiplex PCR; TCRdb has only the in-frame clones, and not every one. The sample has under 200,000 clones, 65% to 90% seen once. The CDR3 consists of 14 residues. V dropped 3 bases and J dropped 1 base, with 7 bases sitting between them. Germline-derived CDR1 and CDR2 are LNHDA and SQIVND (reference sequence). This sequence was found in a man aged 45-65 years in good health and CMV-seropositive. The gene calls are TRBV19 and TRBJ2-1; D unclear. Sequencing was performed on PBMCs. CDR3 protein: CASSIFTSYNEQFF. As DNA, the CDR3 is TGTGCCAGTAGTATTTTTACATCCTACAATGAGCAGTTCTTC.